This T cell receptor (beta chain) derives from a study of T cells after yellow fever vaccination. Making TCR cDNA involved 5'RACE template switching, which added UMIs and a universal primer site. Using its own MiXCR run on the 5' RACE reads, TCRdb lists one record per CDR3 protein. The sample consists of more than 200,000 distinct CDR3 sequences, approximately 3.5% of them appearing once. The table lists this clonotype with many counts. Per the germline V gene, CDR1 is SGHTA and CDR2 is FQGNSA. This CDR3 has 14 residues. The V gene lost 2 bases and the J gene lost 7 bases, with 9 bases spanning the gap.

The chain couples TRBV7-2 to TRBJ1-6, with D perhaps matching TRBD1 (6 bases). The clonotype originates from a man aged 18 to 30 who received the YFV17D yellow fever vaccine. Sequenced material: PBMCs, taken 15 days after the yellow fever booster vaccination. The DNA of the CDR3 is TGTGCCAGCAGCTTACAAGGGGGAAATTCACCCCTCCACTTT. This encodes CASSLQGGNSPLHF. The whole variable domain, remainder taken from reference TRBV7-2 and TRBJ1-6, is GAGVSQSPSNKVTEKGKDVELRCDPISGHTALYWYRQSLGQGLEFLIYFQGNSAPDKSGLPSDRFSAERTGGSVSTLTIQRTQQEDSAVYLCASSLQGGNSPLHFGNGTRLTVT.